Listed below are T cell receptor beta chains from one sample, sequenced in a study of cytotoxic CD8 clonotypes in ibrutinib-treated CLL. Here immunoSEQ multiplex PCR was the method, and the copy in TCRdb shows in-frame clones only, minus some. The sample holds roughly 63,000 clones, around 60% seen once. The material was PBMCs, obtained after 12 months of ibrutinib treatment. Every receptor here comes from a human donor with chronic lymphocytic leukemia. CDR3s include the opening cysteine and the closing phenylalanine or tryptophan. Fields, in order: CDR3 DNA, CDR3 protein, J gene, clone size, D gene, V gene. D genes are given only for firm matches. Clone size is shown for a subset of rows, as once, few, many or a class of expanded clone.

TGTGCCAGCAGTCCCCGACAGGGAGGGAATAATGAGCAGTTCTTC,CASSPRQGGNNEQFF,TRBJ2-1,-,-,TRBV6-1
TGTGCCAGCTCACCAGGCGCGCAGGCAACTAATGAAAAACTGTTTTTT,CASSPGAQATNEKLFF,TRBJ1-4,-,-,TRBV18
TGTGCCAGTAGTATAGTAGGCCAGGGGAAGACTAGCGGGAGGCTCGAGCAGTACTTC,CASSIVGQGKTSGRLEQYF,TRBJ2-7,-,TRBD2,TRBV19
TGTGCCAGCAGCTGGAGGGGGACAGGGTCTAATGAAAAACTGTTTTTT,CASSWRGTGSNEKLFF,TRBJ1-4,many,TRBD1,TRBV5-6
TGTGCCAGCAGTTTAGGCCTGAACACTGAAGCTTTCTTT,CASSLGLNTEAFF,TRBJ1-1,few,-,TRBV27
TGTGCCAGCAGCTTGTACGGGACAGCCTCTGGAAACACCATATATTTT,CASSLYGTASGNTIYF,TRBJ1-3,-,TRBD1,TRBV5-4
TGTGCCAGCAGCTTATTAGGCTCTACTAACTATGGCTACACCTTC,CASSLLGSTNYGYTF,TRBJ1-2,-,-,TRBV7-9
TGTGCCAGCAGTGGTCTGGAGGGTGGCGATAATTCACCCCTCCACTTT,CASSGLEGGDNSPLHF,TRBJ1-6,few,-,TRBV6-1
TGTGCCAGCAGCGTAGCTCTAGGGGGCTACACCTTC,CASSVALGGYTF,TRBJ1-2,-,-,TRBV9
TGTGCCAGCAGTCAGACTAGCGGGGGTGACACGAATGAGCAGTTCTTC,CASSQTSGGDTNEQFF,TRBJ2-1,-,TRBD2,TRBV27
TGTGCCAGCAGTGAAGCGTACCGGGAAGAGACCCAGTACTTC,CASSEAYREETQYF,TRBJ2-5,-,-,TRBV6-1
TGTGCCAGCAGCTTAGCTGGCGGGGGTAGTTCACCCCTCCACTTT,CASSLAGGGSSPLHF,TRBJ1-6,-,-,TRBV7-9
TGTGCCAGCAGTGAAAAGACCCACCCCCACGAAGCTTTCTTT,CASSEKTHPHEAFF,TRBJ1-1,few,-,TRBV25-1
TGCGCCAGCAGCCCCTCTAGACAGGGGTCTGCTGAAGCTTTCTTT,CASSPSRQGSAEAFF,TRBJ1-1,-,TRBD1,TRBV5-1
TGTGCCTGGAGCCAAAAGGGGGTGCCTAATGAAAAACTGTTTTTT,CAWSQKGVPNEKLFF,TRBJ1-4,-,-,TRBV30
TGCAGCGTCCAAATCAGGGGAAACACCATATATTTT,CSVQIRGNTIYF,TRBJ1-3,-,-,TRBV29-1
TGTGCCAGCAGTTACTCTAGGGGTCGTAGGAACACTGAAGCTTTCTTT,CASSYSRGRRNTEAFF,TRBJ1-1,-,-,TRBV6-5
TGTGCCAGCAGTTATACTAGCGGGTTTAGCTCCTACAATGAGCAGTTCTTC,CASSYTSGFSSYNEQFF,TRBJ2-1,-,TRBD2,TRBV28
TGTGCCAGCAGTGAAACGGCAGGTTCGAACACTGAAGCTTTCTTT,CASSETAGSNTEAFF,TRBJ1-1,-,-,TRBV2
TGTGCCACTGCGGTGAGAGAGACCCAGTACTTC,CATAVRETQYF,TRBJ2-5,medium-sized,-,TRBV19
TGTGCCAGCAGCCGCCTCCCGGAATCCTACGAGCAGTACTTC,CASSRLPESYEQYF,TRBJ2-7,-,-,TRBV16
TGTGCCACCAGCAGAGATGCGGCCGGTGGACACATTCAGTACTTC,CATSRDAAGGHIQYF,TRBJ2-4,-,-,TRBV15
TGCGCCAGCAGCTTGGGGGCATACAGCACAGATACGCAGTATTTT,CASSLGAYSTDTQYF,TRBJ2-3,-,-,TRBV5-1
TGTGCCAGCAGCCAAAGCGGGGGGGCTTACAATGAGCAGTTCTTC,CASSQSGGAYNEQFF,TRBJ2-1,-,TRBD2,TRBV14
TGTGCCAGCAGTTACAGAGCGGGGATGGACACCGGGGAGCTGTTTTTT,CASSYRAGMDTGELFF,TRBJ2-2,once,TRBD2,TRBV6-6
TGCGCCAGCAGCTTGGAGGGCTATGAGCAGTTCTTC,CASSLEGYEQFF,TRBJ2-1,-,-,TRBV5-1
TGTGCCAGCAGCTTAGAAGGGGGTGAGACCTACGAGCAGTACTTC,CASSLEGGETYEQYF,TRBJ2-7,-,-,TRBV11-3
TGCGCCAGCAGCTTGTCAGGGCCACAAGAGACCCAGTACTTC,CASSLSGPQETQYF,TRBJ2-5,-,-,TRBV5-1
TGTGCCAGCAGCTTACGTGGGCGGGGGCAAGAGACCCAGTACTTC,CASSLRGRGQETQYF,TRBJ2-5,few,TRBD2,TRBV5-6
TGTGCCTGGAGTGGAGCCTACGAGCAGTACTTC,CAWSGAYEQYF,TRBJ2-7,-,-,TRBV30
TGTGCCAGCGCGGCAGGGCGCTGGGTTAACTATGGCTACACCTTC,CASAAGRWVNYGYTF,TRBJ1-2,-,-,TRBV9
TGTGCCAGCAGCCAAGGGGAGGGAGGTTATCAGCCCCAGCATTTT,CASSQGEGGYQPQHF,TRBJ1-5,-,-,TRBV5-4
TGTGCCAGCAGCTTCCGACTTGGGGAGACCCAGTACTTC,CASSFRLGETQYF,TRBJ2-5,-,-,TRBV7-9
TGTGCCAGCAGCCAACGCGGTTTGGGGAACACCATATATTTT,CASSQRGLGNTIYF,TRBJ1-3,few,-,TRBV4-2
TGTGCCAGCCGGACAGGGGGGGAGGCTGAAGCTTTCTTT,CASRTGGEAEAFF,TRBJ1-1,-,TRBD1,TRBV19
TGTGCCAGCCCTGGGCTAGCGGGGTTAGAGACCCAGTACTTC,CASPGLAGLETQYF,TRBJ2-5,few,TRBD2,TRBV2
TGTGCCAGCAGTGCTAGACCGGGACTAGGAACCTACAATGAGCAGTTCTTC,CASSARPGLGTYNEQFF,TRBJ2-1,-,TRBD2,TRBV6-1
TGTGCCAGCAGTGAAGCCCTTACCCCTAGCGGGCACTACAATGAGCAGTTCTTC,CASSEALTPSGHYNEQFF,TRBJ2-1,many,TRBD2,TRBV2
TGTGCCAGCAGTTCCATGGGACAGTCCAATCAGCCCCAGCATTTT,CASSSMGQSNQPQHF,TRBJ1-5,-,TRBD1,TRBV7-2
TGTGCCAGCAGTTACGGCGGGACCGGGGAGCTGTTTTTT,CASSYGGTGELFF,TRBJ2-2,-,-,TRBV6-5
TGTGCCAGCACAGCGGAGCAAGAGACCCAGTACTTC,CASTAEQETQYF,TRBJ2-5,-,-,TRBV27
TGTGCCAGCAGGAGAAGACCTGGGGACAGTTCCTCCGAGCAGTACTTC,CASRRRPGDSSSEQYF,TRBJ2-7,many,TRBD1,TRBV4-2
TGTGCCAGCAGCGTCGGACAGTCGACCAATCAGCCCCAGCATTTT,CASSVGQSTNQPQHF,TRBJ1-5,many,-,TRBV7-2
TGTGCCAGCAGTTATTCGGGAGTTGGTGGCTACACCTTC,CASSYSGVGGYTF,TRBJ1-2,few,-,TRBV6-5
TGTGCCAGCACCATACGGGGAGGACTAGCGGGAGGGGGTATAGATACGCAGTATTTT,CASTIRGGLAGGGIDTQYF,TRBJ2-3,few,TRBD2,TRBV28
TGTGCCTGGGGACAGGGATTCTACGAGCAGTACTTC,CAWGQGFYEQYF,TRBJ2-7,-,TRBD1,TRBV30
TGTGCCAGCAGCTTAAGGGATGGCAATCAGCCCCAGCATTTT,CASSLRDGNQPQHF,TRBJ1-5,-,-,TRBV7-9
TGTGCCAGCAGTCCGGGACTTTACACAGATACGCAGTATTTT,CASSPGLYTDTQYF,TRBJ2-3,-,-,TRBV6-4
TGCGCCAGCAGCTTGGAAAGTGGTGAGCAGTTCTTC,CASSLESGEQFF,TRBJ2-1,few,-,TRBV5-1
TGTGCCAGCCTACGGCCCGCAGGGGAGCAGTTCTTC,CASLRPAGEQFF,TRBJ2-1,-,-,TRBV28
TGTGCCAGCAGCCCATCGATGAGGGGAAGGGCCAACGTCCTGACTTTC,CASSPSMRGRANVLTF,TRBJ2-6,-,-,TRBV4-2
TGTGCCAGCAGCTGGGGTCCTATGGGGGCAGATACGCAGTATTTT,CASSWGPMGADTQYF,TRBJ2-3,-,-,TRBV11-3
TGTGCCAGTAGTCGGCGGGACAGAAGGTCTCGACATCGGTACGAGCAGTACTTC,CASSRRDRRSRHRYEQYF,TRBJ2-7,-,-,TRBV19
TGTGCCAGCAGCCAAGGGCTAGCGGGAGGATACGAGCAGTACTTC,CASSQGLAGGYEQYF,TRBJ2-7,few,TRBD2,TRBV4-2
TGTGCCAGTGAAGGGTTGGAGACCCAGTACTTC,CASEGLETQYF,TRBJ2-5,-,-,TRBV28